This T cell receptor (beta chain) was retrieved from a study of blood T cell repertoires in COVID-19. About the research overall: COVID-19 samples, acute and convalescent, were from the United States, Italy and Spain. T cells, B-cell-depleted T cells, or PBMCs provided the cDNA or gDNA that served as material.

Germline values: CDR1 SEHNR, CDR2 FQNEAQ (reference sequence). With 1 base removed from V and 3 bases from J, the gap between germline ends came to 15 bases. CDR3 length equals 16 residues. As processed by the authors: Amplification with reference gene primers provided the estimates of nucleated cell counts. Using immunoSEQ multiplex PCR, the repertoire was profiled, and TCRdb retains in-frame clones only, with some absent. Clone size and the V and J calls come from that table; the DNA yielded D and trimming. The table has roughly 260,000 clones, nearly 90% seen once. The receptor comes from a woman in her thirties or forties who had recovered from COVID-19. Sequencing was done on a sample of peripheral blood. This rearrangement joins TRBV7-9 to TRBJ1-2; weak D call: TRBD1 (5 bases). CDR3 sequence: CASSLEPTGGYYGYTF. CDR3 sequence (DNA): TGTGCCAGCAGCTTAGAACCCACCGGGGGTTACTATGGCTACACCTTC.